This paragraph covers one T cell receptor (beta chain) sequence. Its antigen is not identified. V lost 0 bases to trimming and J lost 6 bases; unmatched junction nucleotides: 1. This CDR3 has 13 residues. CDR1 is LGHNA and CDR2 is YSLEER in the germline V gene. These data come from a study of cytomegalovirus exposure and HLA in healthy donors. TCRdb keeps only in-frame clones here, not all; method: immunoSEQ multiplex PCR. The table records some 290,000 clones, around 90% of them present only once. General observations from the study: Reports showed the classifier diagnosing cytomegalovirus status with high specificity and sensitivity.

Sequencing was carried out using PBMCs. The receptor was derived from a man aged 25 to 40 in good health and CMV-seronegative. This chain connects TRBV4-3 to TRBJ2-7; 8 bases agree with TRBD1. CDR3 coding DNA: TGCGCCAGCAGCCAAGAACAGGGGGTCGAGCAGTACTTC. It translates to CASSQEQGVEQYF.